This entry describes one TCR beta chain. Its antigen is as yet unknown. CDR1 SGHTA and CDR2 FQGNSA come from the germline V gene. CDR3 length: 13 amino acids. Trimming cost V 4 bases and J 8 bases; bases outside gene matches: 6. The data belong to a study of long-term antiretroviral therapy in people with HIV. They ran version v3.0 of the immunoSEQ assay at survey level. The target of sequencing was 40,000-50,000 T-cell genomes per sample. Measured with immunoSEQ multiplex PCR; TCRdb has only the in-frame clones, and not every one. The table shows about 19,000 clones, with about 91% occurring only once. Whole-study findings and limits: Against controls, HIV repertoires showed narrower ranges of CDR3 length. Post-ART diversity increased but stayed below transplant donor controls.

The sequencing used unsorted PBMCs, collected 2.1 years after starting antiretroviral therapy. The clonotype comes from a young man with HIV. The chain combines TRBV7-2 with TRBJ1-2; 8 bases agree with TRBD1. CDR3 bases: TGTGCCAGCAGCTCGACAGGGGCTGGGGGCTACACCTTC. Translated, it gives CASSSTGAGGYTF.